These 24 T cell receptor beta chains came from one sample sequenced in a study of OX40 agonist ivuxolimab in advanced cancers. TCRdb keeps only in-frame clones here, not all; method: immunoSEQ multiplex PCR. The sample holds 60,000 to 70,000 clones, approximately 85% seen once. This material consisted of CD4+ or CD8+ T cells sorted from blood, taken in a trial of the OX40 agonist ivuxolimab. These TCRs come from an adult with an advanced solid tumor such as melanoma, head and neck, liver or kidney cancer.

This clone occurred once. V gene TRBV29-1 combines with J gene TRBJ2-3; 8 nucleotides line up with TRBD2. Germline CDR1 SQVTM, CDR2 ANQGSEA. J lost 6 bases, V lost 8 bases, and 10 bases had no gene match. This CDR3 comprises 13 residues. The CDR3 bases are TGCAGCATTCCGGGACTAGTGGGTGATACGCAGTATTTT. This codes for CSIPGLVGDTQYF.

V usage is TRBV27 and J usage is TRBJ1-4; D may be TRBD1 (6 bases). The CDR3 is 16 residues long. V was shortened by 7 bases and J by 1 base, with 16 bases between the two germline ends. The germline gives CDR1 MNHEY, CDR2 SMNVEV (reference sequence). The CDR3 loop is CASTETGSLTNEKLFF. In DNA form, the CDR3 reads TGTGCCAGCACCGAAACAGGGAGTCTAACTAATGAAAAACTGTTTTTT.

The chain couples TRBV29-1 to TRBJ2-1; no reliable D call. The CDR3 covers 11 residues. Germline V lookup: CDR1 SQVTM, CDR2 ANQGSEA. V dropped 1 base and J dropped 9 bases, with 7 bases sitting between them. The CDR3 DNA follows: TGCAGCGTTGAAGTCCGGAGTGAGCAGTTCTTC. Its protein product is CSVEVRSEQFF.

The V call is TRBV15, the J call TRBJ2-1; D not certain. V lost 1 base and J 10 bases, leaving 8 bases between the germline ends. CDR3 length: 12 residues. The germline CDR1 and CDR2 sequences are LNHNV and YYDKDF (reference sequence). The chain's CDR3 is CATSRGRNEQFF. As DNA, the CDR3 is TGTGCCACCAGCAGAGGGAGAAACGAGCAGTTCTTC.

V and J are TRBV29-1 and TRBJ1-2; D possibly corresponds to TRBD1 (5 bases). Per germline, CDR1 SQVTM and CDR2 ANQGSEA. Trimming pared 4 bases from V and 1 base from J, leaving 10 bases between. This CDR3 has 13 residues. The CDR3 DNA reads TGCAGCGTTGTAGACAGTTTTAACTATGGCTACACCTTC. It specifies CSVVDSFNYGYTF.

V gene TRBV5-1 combines with J gene TRBJ1-1; D is undetermined. Germline CDR1 is SGHRS and CDR2 is YFSETQ. This CDR3 comprises 15 residues. V was shortened by 4 bases and J by 3 bases, with 16 bases between the two germline ends. The DNA of the CDR3 is TGCGCCAGCAGCCCGCAGCCGACTGGGGACACTGAAGCTTTCTTT. Translated: CASSPQPTGDTEAFF.

For the CDR3, the DNA is TGTGCCAGCACCAAGGAACGGGGAAACACCATATATTTT. Translating it yields CASTKERGNTIYF. The chain employs TRBV6-5 and TRBJ1-3; D is undetermined. CDR1 MNHEY and CDR2 SVGAGI come from the germline V gene. Trimming left V 7 bases short and J 4 bases short, with 11 bases between. CDR3 length: 13 amino acids.

The rearrangement joins TRBV19 to TRBJ2-2; 8 bases are shared with TRBD1. CDR3 length: 16 residues. Germline V gene data show CDR1 as LNHDA and CDR2 as SQIVND (reference sequence). V dropped 10 bases and J dropped 1; count of bases not matched to a gene: 11. Here the CDR3 reads CATRNSGTGNTGELFF. As DNA, the CDR3 is TGTGCCACCCGGAACTCCGGGACAGGGAACACCGGGGAGCTGTTTTTT.

In this sample, this clone turned up a few times. This sequence joins TRBV20-1 and TRBJ1-3; no definite D call. The V gene's germline CDR1 is DFQATT and CDR2 SNEGSKA (reference sequence). V was shortened by 6 bases and J by 3 bases, with 6 bases between the two germline ends. This CDR3 comprises 11 residues. In DNA form, the CDR3 reads TGCAGTGCGGGAGATGGAAACACCATATATTTT. It translates to CSAGDGNTIYF.

The chain combines TRBV4-1 with TRBJ1-5; 7 bases fit TRBD1. Germline assignment: CDR1 MGHRA and CDR2 YSYEKL. This CDR3 is built from 18 residues. Trimming at V came to 3 bases and at J to 6 bases, leaving 17 bases not matched to a gene. The CDR3 here is CASSHLYLKGGGGQPQHF. CDR3 in DNA: TGCGCCAGCAGCCATCTTTATTTGAAAGGGGGCGGGGGTCAGCCCCAGCATTTT.

The chain combines TRBV2 with TRBJ2-3; 11 bases match TRBD2. V trimming: 4 bases; J trimming: 0 bases; junction bases outside the gene matches: 12. The CDR3 length is 19 residues. Looked up from germline, CDR1 is SNHLY and CDR2 is FYNNEI. CDR3 in DNA: TGTGCCAGCAGTGCAAGGGTAGCGGGGGGGCCGGGGAGCACAGATACGCAGTATTTT. Protein sequence: CASSARVAGGPGSTDTQYF.

The chain recombines TRBV11-3 with TRBJ2-1; D unclear. Trimming cost V 2 bases and J 11 bases, with 10 bases left between them. The CDR3 runs to 12 residues. Looked up from germline, CDR1 is SGHNT and CDR2 is YENEEA. The CDR3 DNA sequence: TGTGCCAGCAGCTTAATCCCGACGCAGCAGTTCTTC. This encodes CASSLIPTQQFF.

The chain carries TRBV27 and TRBJ2-7; D possibly matches TRBD1 or TRBD2 (5 bases each). Trimming removed 1 base at V and 4 bases at J, with 17 bases between. CDR3 length: 16 amino acids. CDR1 and CDR2 (germline): MNHEY, SMNVEV (reference sequence). The CDR3 loop reads CASSLYRDDPRYEQYF. The DNA for the CDR3 is TGTGCCAGCAGTTTATACCGGGACGACCCCCGGTACGAGCAGTACTTC.

The chain employs TRBV19 and TRBJ2-1; TRBD2 agrees at 11 bases. V shed 6 bases, J shed 8 bases, and the junction held 15 bases outside the gene matches. Germline V gene lookup returns CDR1 LNHDA and CDR2 SQIVND (reference sequence). This CDR3 is 17 amino acids long. The CDR3 DNA reads as TGTGCCAGTAGCCCTAGGGCTAGCGGGGGGAAGGGGGATGAGCAGTTCTTC. Translating gives CASSPRASGGKGDEQFF. The whole variable domain, remainder taken from reference TRBV19 and TRBJ2-1, is DGGITQSPKYLFRKEGQNVTLSCEQNLNHDAMYWYRQDPGQGLRLIYYSQIVNDFQKGDIAEGYSVSREKKESFPLTVTSAQKNPTAFYLCASSPRASGGKGDEQFFGPGTRLTVL.

The gene calls are TRBV27 and TRBJ1-4, with a tentative D call TRBD1 (6 bases). Per the germline V gene, CDR1 is MNHEY and CDR2 is SMNVEV (reference sequence). V dropped 6 bases and J dropped 6 bases, with 17 bases sitting between them. The CDR3 runs to 15 residues. The CDR3 DNA follows: TGTGCCAGCAGCCCCTGGACAGCGGGATATGAAAAACTGTTTTTT. It encodes CASSPWTAGYEKLFF.

The chain has TRBV2 and TRBJ1-2; possible D gene TRBD1, 6 bases. CDR3 length: 13 amino acids. V was cut by 5 bases and J by 5 bases, with 12 bases left in between. Germline values: CDR1 SNHLY, CDR2 FYNNEI. The CDR3 is CASSSGQNYGYTF. The CDR3 region has the DNA TGTGCCAGCAGTTCCGGACAGAATTATGGCTACACCTTC.

The genes are TRBV7-9 and TRBJ2-3; 10 bases align to TRBD2. The length of the CDR3 is 17 residues. V shed 5 bases, J shed 1 base, and the junction held 9 bases outside the gene matches. CDR1 is SEHNR, CDR2 FQNEAQ, per germline (reference sequence). CDR3 DNA sequence: TGTGCCAGCAGCCGTTCTACTACTAGCGGGGGCACAGATACGCAGTATTTT. It codes for CASSRSTTSGGTDTQYF.

The genes are TRBV7-2 and TRBJ1-5; tentatively, D is TRBD1 (6 bases). Germline V gene sequence: CDR1 SGHTA, CDR2 FQGNSA. The CDR3 loop spans 14 amino acids. Trimming removed 2 bases at V and 6 bases at J, with 11 bases between. CDR3 nucleotides: TGTGCCAGCAGCTTATTAGGGGGGATTCAGCCCCAGCATTTT. Protein sequence: CASSLLGGIQPQHF.

The rearrangement links TRBV6-6 to TRBJ1-2; 9 nucleotides agree with TRBD1. This CDR3 comprises 13 residues. J was trimmed by 9 bases and V by 0 bases; bases with no gene match: 2. From germline, CDR1 is MNHNY and CDR2 SVGAGI (reference sequence). CDR3: CASSYSGQGRYTF. CDR3 DNA sequence: TGTGCCAGCAGTTACTCGGGACAGGGTCGCTACACCTTC.

The chain couples TRBV5-1 to TRBJ1-4; D is uncertain. The germline CDR1 and CDR2 sequences are SGHRS and YFSETQ. Trimming pared 0 bases from V and 8 bases from J, leaving 8 bases between. This CDR3 region has 13 residues. CDR3 amino acids: CASSLAEQEKLFF. CDR3 bases: TGCGCCAGCAGCTTGGCGGAACAGGAAAAACTGTTTTTT. Full variable domain (missing parts from reference TRBV5-1 and TRBJ1-4): KAGVTQTPRYLIKTRGQQVTLSCSPISGHRSVSWYQQTPGQGLQFLFEYFSETQRNKGNFPGRFSGRQFSNSRSEMNVSTLELGDSALYLCASSLAEQEKLFFGSGTQLSVL.

J is TRBJ1-4 and V is TRBV25-1; a possible D gene is TRBD1 (5 bases). Trimming took off 1 base at V and 8 bases at J, with 14 bases between the two ends. The length of the CDR3 is 15 residues. Germline V lookup: CDR1 MGHDK, CDR2 SYGVNS. The CDR3 DNA sequence: TGTGCCAGCAGTGAATCCGGTAGAGGGGAGGAAAAACTGTTTTTT. Translated: CASSESGRGEEKLFF.

A few counts support this clone. The genes are TRBV7-2 and TRBJ1-2; a weak D match, TRBD1 (5 bases). The germline V gene has CDR1 SGHTA and CDR2 FQGNSA. The CDR3 is 14 amino acids. V dropped 1 base and J dropped 8 bases, with 14 bases sitting between them. The CDR3 DNA reads TGTGCCAGCAGCTTAGTATTACAGGAGAAGGGCTACACCTTC. Its translation is CASSLVLQEKGYTF. The full variable domain, its missing parts supplied by reference TRBV7-2 and TRBJ1-2, is GAGVSQSPSNKVTEKGKDVELRCDPISGHTALYWYRQSLGQGLEFLIYFQGNSAPDKSGLPSDRFSAERTGGSVSTLTIQRTQQEDSAVYLCASSLVLQEKGYTFGSGTRLTVV.

V usage is TRBV25-1 and J usage is TRBJ1-5, with D perhaps TRBD1 (6 bases). The germline V gene encodes CDR1 MGHDK and CDR2 SYGVNS. Trimming left V 5 bases short and J 2 bases short, with 10 bases between. The CDR3 spans 14 residues. CDR3 bases: TGTGCCAGCAGTCGGTGGACAGGCAATCAGCCCCAGCATTTT. Its protein product is CASSRWTGNQPQHF.

V is TRBV5-1 and J is TRBJ2-1, with 14 bases fitting TRBD2. The germline V gene has CDR1 SGHRS and CDR2 YFSETQ. The CDR3 totals 16 residues. V lost 4 bases to trimming and J lost 8 bases; unmatched junction nucleotides: 8. The CDR3 reads CASSPGLAGATYEQFF. In DNA form, the CDR3 reads TGCGCCAGCAGCCCGGGACTAGCGGGGGCGACCTATGAGCAGTTCTTC.